Described below is a single TCR beta chain sequence and its context. Antigen specificity is unknown. Other DNA variants within this sample encode the same CDR3. This record belongs to a study of cytomegalovirus exposure and HLA in healthy donors. V was clipped by 0 bases and J by 5 bases, with 10 bases between them. The CDR3 spans 13 residues. CDR1 GTSNPN and CDR2 SVGIG come from the germline V gene (reference sequence). PCR involved 60 Vbeta and 13 Jbeta primers. Clones were sequenced by immunoSEQ multiplex PCR, and TCRdb holds only the in-frame ones, with some missing. Of some 130,000 clones listed, roughly three quarters are singletons. Whole-study findings and limits: Accurate HLA-A and HLA-B prediction from TCR beta sequences was reported for most subjects.

Input material: PBMCs. This TCR was recovered from a woman between 40 and 50 years old in good health and CMV-seronegative. The chain recombines TRBV30 with TRBJ1-1, with D tentatively TRBD1 (5 bases). The CDR3: CAWSVLGGTEAFF. The CDR3 bases are TGTGCCTGGAGTGTACTGGGGGGTACTGAAGCTTTCTTT.